The rows below give T cell receptor beta chains drawn from one sample of a study of CD8+CD57+ T cells in acquired aplastic anemia. A single record per CDR3 protein comes from TCRdb applying MiXCR to the reads. The sample shows approximately 380,000 distinct CDR3 sequences, about two thirds of them seen only once. Material: sorted CD4+, CD8+, or CD8+CD57+ T cells (not recorded which) from PBMCs. These receptors were obtained from a human donor in good health, serving as a control. CDR3s include the opening cysteine and the closing phenylalanine or tryptophan. The D gene is left open where the match is weak. Clone size is shown for a subset of rows, as once, few, many or a class of expanded clone.

clone_size: many
d_call: TRBD2
j_call: TRBJ2-5
v_call: TRBV7-2
cdr3_aa: CASSRPGLAGGRTLARETQYF
cdr3_nt: TGTGCCAGCAGCCGGCCGGGACTAGCGGGGGGGCGAACACTCGCTCGGGAGACCCAGTACTTC

clone_size: many
d_call: .
j_call: TRBJ2-1
v_call: TRBV7-3
cdr3_aa: CASSLTRGSSYNEQFF
cdr3_nt: TGTGCCAGCAGCTTAACCCGGGGCAGTTCCTACAATGAGCAGTTCTTC

clone_size: .
d_call: .
j_call: TRBJ1-1
v_call: TRBV7-2
cdr3_aa: CASSPGWGTEAFF
cdr3_nt: TGTGCCAGCAGCCCAGGTTGGGGAACTGAAGCTTTCTTT

clone_size: few
d_call: TRBD2
j_call: TRBJ2-2
v_call: TRBV11-2
cdr3_aa: CASSLGRLAGGQTRFSSNTGELFF
cdr3_nt: TGTGCCAGCAGCTTAGGGCGATTAGCGGGGGGCCAGACACGATTCTCGTCGAACACCGGGGAGCTGTTTTTT

clone_size: many
d_call: .
j_call: TRBJ1-2
v_call: TRBV6-6
cdr3_aa: CASTRQTYGYTF
cdr3_nt: TGTGCCAGCACCCGACAGACCTATGGCTACACCTTC

clone_size: .
d_call: .
j_call: TRBJ1-2
v_call: TRBV7-6
cdr3_aa: CASSLTAASYYF
cdr3_nt: TGTGCCAGCAGCTTAACGGCGGCTAGCTACTACTTC

clone_size: once
d_call: TRBD1
j_call: TRBJ2-3
v_call: TRBV5-8
cdr3_aa: CASSYDQRFTGTGSTGTQYF
cdr3_nt: TGTGCCAGCAGCTATGATCAAAGATTCACCGGGACAGGGTCCACTGGTACGCAGTATTTT

clone_size: once
d_call: TRBD2
j_call: TRBJ2-7
v_call: TRBV10-3
cdr3_aa: CAISVTSGRNEQYF
cdr3_nt: TGTGCCATCAGTGTGACTAGCGGGAGGAACGAGCAGTACTTC

clone_size: .
d_call: .
j_call: TRBJ2-7
v_call: TRBV19
cdr3_aa: CASRIMREASSYGQWF
cdr3_nt: TGTGCCAGCAGGATCATGAGGGAGGCCAGCTCCTACGGGCAGTGGTTC

clone_size: .
d_call: TRBD1
j_call: TRBJ1-1
v_call: TRBV20-1
cdr3_aa: CSAPRQGAGAFF
cdr3_nt: TGCAGTGCTCCTCGACAGGGGGCTGGAGCTTTCTTT

clone_size: once
d_call: TRBD1
j_call: TRBJ2-3
v_call: TRBV20-1
cdr3_aa: CSVRGTGGAYTQYF
cdr3_nt: TGCAGTGTTAGAGGGACAGGGGGCGCTTATACGCAGTATTTT

clone_size: .
d_call: TRBD2
j_call: TRBJ2-6
v_call: TRBV5-1
cdr3_aa: CASSLSGLAGGFLSGANVLTF
cdr3_nt: TGCGCCAGCAGCTTGTCGGGACTAGCGGGGGGTTTCCTCTCTGGGGCCAACGTCCTGACTTTC

clone_size: many
d_call: .
j_call: TRBJ1-3
v_call: TRBV20-1
cdr3_aa: CSARDPANTIYF
cdr3_nt: TGCAGTGCTAGAGATCCGGCAAACACCATATATTTT

clone_size: .
d_call: .
j_call: TRBJ1-1
v_call: TRBV20-1
cdr3_aa: CSARKALDAQAFF
cdr3_nt: TGCAGTGCTAGGAAAGCCCTAGACGCTCAAGCTTTCTTT

clone_size: .
d_call: .
j_call: TRBJ2-3
v_call: TRBV12-3/TRBV12-4
cdr3_aa: CASRGTPGQRTDTQYF
cdr3_nt: TGTGCCAGCAGAGGGACTCCGGGACAACGCACAGATACGCAGTATTTT

clone_size: many
d_call: TRBD2
j_call: TRBJ2-3
v_call: TRBV27
cdr3_aa: CASRTSGGSDTQYF
cdr3_nt: TGTGCCAGCAGAACTAGCGGGGGTTCAGATACGCAGTATTTT

clone_size: .
d_call: .
j_call: TRBJ1-4
v_call: TRBV7-2
cdr3_aa: CASRVGMGLYKLTF
cdr3_nt: TGTGCCAGCAGAGTAGGTATGGGACTTTATAAACTCACCTTT

clone_size: .
d_call: TRBD2
j_call: TRBJ2-1
v_call: TRBV7-3
cdr3_aa: CASSQGLAGYNEQFF
cdr3_nt: TGTGCCAGCAGCCAGGGACTAGCGGGGTACAATGAGCAGTTCTTC

clone_size: .
d_call: .
j_call: TRBJ2-6
v_call: TRBV7-8
cdr3_aa: CASSSVAGEANILTF
cdr3_nt: TGTGCCAGCAGCAGTGTGGCTGGCGAGGCCAACATCCTGACTTTC

clone_size: .
d_call: TRBD1
j_call: TRBJ1-2
v_call: TRBV12-5
cdr3_aa: CASGLGTGGYGYTF
cdr3_nt: TGTGCTAGTGGTTTAGGGACAGGGGGCTATGGCTACACCTTC

clone_size: many
d_call: .
j_call: TRBJ2-3
v_call: TRBV5-8
cdr3_aa: CASSSGGSSTDTQYF
cdr3_nt: TGTGCCAGCAGCTCCGGGGGCTCTTCCACAGATACGCAGTATTTT

clone_size: .
d_call: TRBD2
j_call: TRBJ2-3
v_call: TRBV10-3
cdr3_aa: CAILISSGGASDTQYF
cdr3_nt: TGTGCCATCCTAATATCTAGCGGGGGGGCCTCAGATACGCAGTATTTT

clone_size: .
d_call: .
j_call: TRBJ2-7
v_call: TRBV29-1
cdr3_aa: CSVVRDPSSYEQYF
cdr3_nt: TGCAGCGTTGTGAGGGACCCGAGCTCCTACGAGCAGTACTTC

clone_size: .
d_call: TRBD1
j_call: TRBJ1-3
v_call: TRBV9
cdr3_aa: CASSGQVGSYGTIYF
cdr3_nt: TGTGCCAGCAGTGGACAGGTCGGGAGCTATGGCACCATATATTTT

clone_size: few
d_call: .
j_call: TRBJ1-1
v_call: TRBV5-8
cdr3_aa: CASSLGTGATEAFF
cdr3_nt: TGTGCCAGCAGCTTGGGGACTGGGGCCACTGAAGCTTTCTTT

clone_size: .
d_call: .
j_call: TRBJ1-2
v_call: TRBV9
cdr3_aa: CASSQDFGESNYGYTF
cdr3_nt: TGCGCCAGCAGCCAAGATTTTGGGGAGAGTAACTATGGCTACACCTTC

clone_size: .
d_call: TRBD1
j_call: TRBJ2-1
v_call: TRBV7-8
cdr3_aa: CASTCRDRGRNEQFF
cdr3_nt: TGCGCCAGCACCTGCCGGGACAGGGGGCGCAATGAGCAGTTCTTC

clone_size: .
d_call: .
j_call: TRBJ2-2
v_call: TRBV5-1
cdr3_aa: CASSFVAQGTGELFF
cdr3_nt: TGCGCCAGCAGCTTTGTAGCTCAGGGTACCGGGGAGCTGTTTTTT

clone_size: .
d_call: .
j_call: TRBJ2-5
v_call: TRBV29-1
cdr3_aa: CSVVIYSDGETQYF
cdr3_nt: TGCAGCGTTGTTATTTACTCCGACGGAGAGACCCAGTACTTC

clone_size: .
d_call: TRBD2
j_call: TRBJ2-1
v_call: TRBV7-8
cdr3_aa: CASGKRGGYYEQFF
cdr3_nt: TGTGCCAGTGGGAAGCGGGGCGGATACTATGAGCAGTTCTTC

clone_size: once
d_call: TRBD1
j_call: TRBJ2-5
v_call: TRBV20-1
cdr3_aa: CSAIQGERETQYF
cdr3_nt: TGCAGTGCTATCCAGGGGGAGAGGGAGACCCAGTACTTC

clone_size: many
d_call: TRBD1
j_call: TRBJ1-2
v_call: TRBV20-1
cdr3_aa: CSASLRQGENGYTF
cdr3_nt: TGCAGTGCTAGTCTTAGACAGGGGGAGAATGGCTACACCTTC